This T cell receptor beta chain is from a study of regulatory T cells in long-lasting Graves disease. The wider study: The definition of persistent Graves' disease was over 5 years of antithyroid drugs with positive TSH receptor antibodies.

From germline, CDR1 is SGHDT and CDR2 YYEEEE. The J segment lost 5 bases and the V segment lost 4 bases, leaving 9 bases of the junction unmatched. The CDR3 is made up of 16 amino acids. Regarding the study as a whole: Study was limited to peripheral blood, excluding thyroid tissue. Persistent disease samples used TRBV28, TRBJ1-2 and TRBJ2-5 preferentially.

Time point of the sample: persistent/refractory GD, antithyroid drugs over 5 years with positive TRAb. Isolated PBMC RNA provided the starting material for the TCR library. Peripheral blood, 8.5 to 10 milliliters per patient, was collected in EDTA tubes. Library construction for TCR beta used iRepertoire HTBI primers and Arm-PCR of CDR3 regions. TCRdb passed the multiplex PCR reads through MiXCR, listing each CDR3 protein once. The data contain more than 650,000 distinct CDR3 sequences, about 30% of them seen just once; the ten biggest clones take up 40% to 55%. This clonotype came up a few times. Its specificity is not known.

The V and J genes are TRBV5-6 and TRBJ2-2; TRBD2 agrees at 9 bases. The clonotype comes from a female donor with Graves disease. Specimen: peripheral blood mononuclear cells (PBMCs), collected when the disease was refractory, from a patient treated with antithyroid drugs. The CDR3, as DNA: TGTGCCAGCAGCCGTAGCGGGAGAAGGGCAACCGGGGAGCTGTTTTTT. The encoded protein is CASSRSGRRATGELFF.